This section outlines one TCR beta chain sequence together with its context. Losses at the gene ends were 5 bases for V and 13 bases for J; bases not matched to a gene: 10. The CDR3 runs 14 residues. The germline V gene has CDR1 SGHTA and CDR2 FQGNSA. Only in-frame clones appear in the TCRdb table, and some are missing; sequencing was by immunoSEQ multiplex PCR. The data show fewer than 90,000 clones, roughly 80% seen once. This entry is derived from a study of blood T cell repertoires in COVID-19. Specimen: peripheral blood. The J gene is TRBJ2-1, the V gene TRBV7-2, with TRBD2 matching 11 bases. This receptor was taken from a man aged 50 or older with acute or convalescent COVID-19. The CDR3 protein is CASSPRMTSGAQFF. CDR3 coding DNA: TGTGCCAGCAGCCCCCGGATGACTAGCGGGGCTCAGTTCTTC. Complete variable domain (other parts from reference TRBV7-2 and TRBJ2-1): GAGVSQSPSNKVTEKGKDVELRCDPISGHTALYWYRQSLGQGLEFLIYFQGNSAPDKSGLPSDRFSAERTGGSVSTLTIQRTQQEDSAVYLCASSPRMTSGAQFFGPGTRLTVL.